The rows below give T cell receptor beta chains drawn from one sample of a study of blood T cells in healthy people across ages. MiXCR, run by TCRdb on the 5' RACE reads, gives a single entry per CDR3 protein. Of more than 450,000 distinct CDR3 sequences listed, 27% are singletons. The same specimen was also included in a second study, on T cells of mothers and their children.

Source material: blood. These receptors were obtained from a boy between 2 and 15 years old in good health. Both conserved end residues are part of each CDR3. Fields, in order: clone size, V gene, D gene, J gene, CDR3 DNA, CDR3 protein. A D gene is named only where the DNA matches it firmly. Expanded clones get a size class; other rows say once, few or many, or leave the size out.

-	TRBV13	-	TRBJ1-4	TGTGCCAGCAGCGCAACTGTAAATAATGAAAAACTGTTTTTT	CASSATVNNEKLFF
-	TRBV6-2/TRBV6-3	-	TRBJ2-7	TGTGCCAGCAGTTTGTTCTTAAACGACGAGCAGTACTTC	CASSLFLNDEQYF
many	TRBV28	TRBD2	TRBJ2-1	TGTGCCAGCAGTGGGCGTACTAGCGGGGGGTTTGAGCAGTTCTTC	CASSGRTSGGFEQFF
-	TRBV24-1	-	TRBJ2-3	TGTGCCACCAGTGATCCGCGGACGGCAGATACGCAGTATTTT	CATSDPRTADTQYF
few	TRBV5-1	-	TRBJ2-7	TGCGCCAGCAGCTTGGAGGGGGGGTCCGAGCAGTACTTC	CASSLEGGSEQYF
few	TRBV6-5	TRBD1	TRBJ2-3	TGTGCCAGCAGTTACTCGGAGGACAGGGCGGCAGATACGCAGTATTTT	CASSYSEDRAADTQYF
few	TRBV12-3/TRBV12-4	TRBD1	TRBJ1-5	TGTGCCAGCAGTTCTGGGACAGGGATGTATCAGCCCCAGCATTTT	CASSSGTGMYQPQHF
many	TRBV7-9	-	TRBJ2-5	TGTGCCAGCAGCAAAGTGGGTGGCATGAAGACCCAGTACTTC	CASSKVGGMKTQYF
many	TRBV10-3	TRBD2	TRBJ2-7	TGTGCCATCAGTGACCTAGCGGACCCCCTAAGGCAGTACTTC	CAISDLADPLRQYF
few	TRBV6-2/TRBV6-3	TRBD1	TRBJ2-2	TGTGCCAGCCGAAGAGGCAGGGGGCCGGACACCGGGGAGCTGTTTTTT	CASRRGRGPDTGELFF
-	TRBV12-3/TRBV12-4	-	TRBJ1-1	TGTGCCAGCAGTTTACGGCAGTTTGAAGCTTTCTTT	CASSLRQFEAFF
few	TRBV20-1	-	TRBJ2-1	TGCAGTGTCAACGGGGAAAACTCCTACAATGAGCAGTTCTTC	CSVNGENSYNEQFF
few	TRBV28	-	TRBJ2-2	TGTGCCAGCAGGAACCGGGGATCGAACACCGGGGAGCTGTTTTTT	CASRNRGSNTGELFF
-	TRBV2	-	TRBJ1-2	TGTGCCAGCACCAAAGGTGGCTACGCCTTC	CASTKGGYAF
-	TRBV4-1	-	TRBJ1-2	TGCGCCAGCAGCCCCTACGGAGTGGGGGACAACTATGGCTACACCTTC	CASSPYGVGDNYGYTF
few	TRBV12-3/TRBV12-4	-	TRBJ1-1	TGTGCCAGCAGTTTTAGTGGACGGCCGACCAGGGAAGCTTTCTTT	CASSFSGRPTREAFF
-	TRBV20-1	TRBD2	TRBJ2-1	TGCAGTGCTAGAGAGCTAGCGGGGGGCTACAATGAGCAGTTCTTC	CSARELAGGYNEQFF
few	TRBV7-9	-	TRBJ1-6	TGTGCCAGCAGCGCAGGGAGTTCACCCCTCCACTTT	CASSAGSSPLHF
-	TRBV12-3/TRBV12-4	TRBD1	TRBJ2-7	TGTGCCAGCAGTCCCAGTGGGACAGTCAACGAGCAGTACTTC	CASSPSGTVNEQYF
-	TRBV25-1	TRBD2	TRBJ2-7	TGTGCCAGCAGTGAGGCTGGGGCTAGCGGGACCTACGAGCAGTACTTC	CASSEAGASGTYEQYF
-	TRBV5-5	-	TRBJ1-2	TGTGCCAGCAGCCCCAGTGGGGCCGCGGACCTGGCTAACTATGGCTACACCTTC	CASSPSGAADLANYGYTF
few	TRBV3-1	TRBD1	TRBJ2-7	TGTGCCAGCAGCCCAGACGGACAGGGCTCCGAGCAGTACTTC	CASSPDGQGSEQYF
once	TRBV12-3/TRBV12-4	TRBD2	TRBJ2-1	TGTGCCAACAGCTCAACTACTAGCGGGGGTTACAATGAGCAGTTCTTC	CANSSTTSGGYNEQFF
-	TRBV27	-	TRBJ2-2	TGTGCCAGCAGTATAAGGTCGGGGAATACCGGGGAGCTGTTTTTT	CASSIRSGNTGELFF
-	TRBV14	-	TRBJ2-7	TGTGCCAGCAGCCTCACACAGGCGTCCTACGAGCAGTACTTC	CASSLTQASYEQYF
-	TRBV3-1	TRBD2	TRBJ2-5	TGTGCCAGCAGCCAGGGACTAGCGGGGAAAGGGACTACGCGGGAGCAGTACTTC	CASSQGLAGKGTTREQYF
many	TRBV7-9	TRBD2	TRBJ2-5	TGTGCCAGCGGCATTTTCAGCGGGCTAGCGGGGGCAGAGACCCAGTACTTC	CASGIFSGLAGAETQYF
-	TRBV7-7	-	TRBJ2-5	TGTGCCAGCAGCCCCGGCAGGACTCAAGAGACCCAGTACTTC	CASSPGRTQETQYF
-	TRBV11-2	TRBD2	TRBJ2-5	TGTGCCACTAAGGGCGGGAGTCGAGAGACCCAGTACTTC	CATKGGSRETQYF
-	TRBV3-1	-	TRBJ2-7	TGTGCCAGCACCCCTGCGGGCGGCTCCTACGAGCAGTACTTC	CASTPAGGSYEQYF
-	TRBV12-3/TRBV12-4	-	TRBJ2-3	TGTGCCAGCACCAGCACAGGGTGGGTGGATACGCAGTATTTT	CASTSTGWVDTQYF
-	TRBV5-6	-	TRBJ2-1	TGTGCCAGCAGCTCGGTCCATGAGCAGTTCTTC	CASSSVHEQFF
few	TRBV13	-	TRBJ2-3	TGTGCCAGCAGCTTGATTAGCACAGATACGCAGTATTTT	CASSLISTDTQYF
-	TRBV4-1	TRBD1	TRBJ1-2	TGCGCCAGCAGCCACCTATACCGGGACAGGGGCAATGGCTACACCTTC	CASSHLYRDRGNGYTF
-	TRBV29-1	-	TRBJ2-4	TGCAGCGTTACGGGCCCCATTATCCGGGGTATAAACATTCAGTACTTC	CSVTGPIIRGINIQYF
-	TRBV11-2	-	TRBJ2-5	TGTGCCAGCCACGCGGGGGCTATAACCCAAGAGACCCAGTACTTC	CASHAGAITQETQYF
few	TRBV27	-	TRBJ2-3	TGTGCCAGCAGCCTAAGTTTGTCTGCGGCCCCGCAGTATTTT	CASSLSLSAAPQYF
few	TRBV6-5	-	TRBJ1-3	TGTGCCAGCAGTCGGACATTTCGGGTCGGAGGAAACACCATATATTTT	CASSRTFRVGGNTIYF
few	TRBV5-1	-	TRBJ1-4	TGCGCCAGCAGCTTGGGATGGGGGCTCAGTGAAAAACTGTTTTTT	CASSLGWGLSEKLFF
-	TRBV7-3	-	TRBJ2-1	TGTGCCAGCAGCTTACCACCTTTCAATGAGCAGTTCTTC	CASSLPPFNEQFF
-	TRBV7-9	TRBD1	TRBJ1-3	TGTGCCAGCAGCTTAGGGACAGGGGCTGGAAACACCATATATTTT	CASSLGTGAGNTIYF
-	TRBV12-3/TRBV12-4	TRBD2	TRBJ2-1	TGTGCCAGCAGTTGGCGGGGGGGGTCATACAATGAGCAGTTCTTC	CASSWRGGSYNEQFF
few	TRBV11-2	TRBD1	TRBJ1-2	TGTGCCAGCAGCTTATCGGGACAGCTTAGAATGGGCTACACCTTC	CASSLSGQLRMGYTF
-	TRBV6-1	-	TRBJ1-5	TGTGCCACCCTGAAGTTAGGACGAGGGTATACTAGCAATCAGCCCCAGCATTTT	CATLKLGRGYTSNQPQHF
-	TRBV6-2/TRBV6-3	-	TRBJ1-5	TGTGCCAGCAGTCGAGGGTCTCGGCAGCCCCAGCATTTT	CASSRGSRQPQHF
-	TRBV6-5	-	TRBJ2-7	TGTGCCAGCAGTTACTCTGGCGTGGACGAGCAGTACTTC	CASSYSGVDEQYF
-	TRBV9	TRBD2	TRBJ2-1	TGTGCCAGCAGCGACCGGACTAGCGGGGGGGATGAGCAGTTCTTC	CASSDRTSGGDEQFF
-	TRBV5-1	-	TRBJ1-5	TGCGCCAGCAGCTTGGCCGGCCAGGGATCTCAGCCCCAGCATTTT	CASSLAGQGSQPQHF
-	TRBV7-2	TRBD2	TRBJ2-2	TGTGCCAGCAGCTGGCCGCGGGAGGGCCGTGTCACCGGGGAGCTGTTTTTT	CASSWPREGRVTGELFF
-	TRBV27	-	TRBJ2-4	TGTGCCAGCAGTTTAGAGGGGCAAAACATTCAGTACTTC	CASSLEGQNIQYF
many	TRBV30	-	TRBJ1-2	TGTGCCTGGAGTGTACTTTACGGCTACACCTTC	CAWSVLYGYTF
-	TRBV27	TRBD1	TRBJ1-2	TGTGCCAGCAGTTTACAGGGACAGGGGATTACCTATGGCTACACCTTC	CASSLQGQGITYGYTF